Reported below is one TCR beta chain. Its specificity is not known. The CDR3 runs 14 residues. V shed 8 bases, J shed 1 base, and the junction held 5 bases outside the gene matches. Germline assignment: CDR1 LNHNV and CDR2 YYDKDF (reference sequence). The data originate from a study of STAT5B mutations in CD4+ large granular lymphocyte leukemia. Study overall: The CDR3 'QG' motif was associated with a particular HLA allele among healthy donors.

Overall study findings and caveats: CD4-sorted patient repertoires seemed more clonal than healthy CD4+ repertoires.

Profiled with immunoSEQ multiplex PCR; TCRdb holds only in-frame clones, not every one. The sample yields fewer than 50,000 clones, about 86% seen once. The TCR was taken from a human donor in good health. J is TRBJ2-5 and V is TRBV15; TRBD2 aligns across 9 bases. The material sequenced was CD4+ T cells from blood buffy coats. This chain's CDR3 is CATLRAGGQETQYF. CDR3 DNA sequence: TGTGCCACCCTCAGAGCGGGGGGCCAAGAGACCCAGTACTTC.